The 29 T cell receptor beta chains listed next were all sequenced from one sample in a study of blood T cell repertoires in COVID-19. The repertoire was sequenced with immunoSEQ multiplex PCR; TCRdb's copy has only in-frame clones and lacks some. This sample has about 170,000 clones, with approximately 85% found just once. The sequencing sample was made of peripheral blood. Receptors were obtained from a man aged 55 to 70 who had recovered from COVID-19.

The V gene is TRBV7-9, the J gene TRBJ2-1; 8 bases match TRBD2. This CDR3 has 14 amino acids. From germline, CDR1 is SEHNR and CDR2 FQNEAQ (reference sequence). After removal of 5 bases from V and 4 bases from J, the junction contained 4 bases not matched to a gene. The CDR3 bases are TGTGCCAGCAGCCAAGCGGGGGTTTACAATGAGCAGTTCTTC. Protein product: CASSQAGVYNEQFF.

DNA of the CDR3: TGTGCCAGCTCACGAGAATTTGAGGTCGGCAGGGCCCCCTATGGCTACACCTTC. Protein: CASSREFEVGRAPYGYTF. This chain links TRBV18 with TRBJ1-2; tentative D call: TRBD1 (5 bases). Germline lookup yields CDR1 KGHSH and CDR2 LQKENI. The germline V and J ends were trimmed by 4 bases and 4 bases, with 25 bases remaining between them. CDR3 size: 18 residues.

This chain links TRBV7-2 with TRBJ2-7, with 10 nucleotides matching TRBD2. V was pared by 5 bases and J by 0 bases, with 4 bases of the junction left unmatched. This CDR3 is built from 15 residues. Germline CDR1 SGHTA, CDR2 FQGNSA. The CDR3: CASSPSGGSSYEQYF. CDR3 nucleotides: TGTGCCAGCAGCCCTAGCGGGGGTAGCTCCTACGAGCAGTACTTC.

The genes are TRBV4-1 and TRBJ2-6; TRBD2 might be the D (5 bases). Germline CDR1 MGHRA, CDR2 YSYEKL. The CDR3 sequence is 14 residues long. V gave up 4 bases and J gave up 3 bases, with 7 bases separating them. In nucleotides, the CDR3 is TGCGCCAGCAGCCCCGGGGTTGGGGCCAACGTCCTGACTTTC. Protein: CASSPGVGANVLTF.

V usage is TRBV6-5 and J usage is TRBJ1-5; TRBD1 might be the D (6 bases). Per the germline V gene, CDR1 is MNHEY and CDR2 is SVGAGI. The CDR3 spans 13 residues. The ends were cut back, 5 bases at V and 4 bases at J, with 9 bases in the middle. The CDR3 DNA is TGTGCCAGCAGTAAACAGGGTAATCAGCCCCAGCATTTT. This codes for CASSKQGNQPQHF.

The V call is TRBV3-1 (or the pseudogene TRBV3-2), the J call TRBJ1-6; 7 bases are shared with TRBD1. Germline V gene sequence: CDR1 LGHDT, CDR2 YNNKEL (reference sequence). After removal of 1 base from V and 10 bases from J, the junction contained 10 bases not matched to a gene. This CDR3 has 16 amino acids. Written as DNA, the CDR3 is TGTGCCAGCAGCCAAGGGACAGGCCCCCTCGGGTCACCCCTCCACTTT. Translated, it gives CASSQGTGPLGSPLHF.

V gene TRBV12-3 or TRBV12-4 combines with J gene TRBJ2-2; tentatively, D is TRBD2 (5 bases). Deletions cut 11 bases from V and 1 base from J, with 5 bases between. The length of the CDR3 is 11 residues. The chain's CDR3 is CAGGNTGELFF. The CDR3, as DNA: TGTGCCGGAGGGAACACCGGGGAGCTGTTTTTT.

V and J are TRBV15 and TRBJ1-2; the match to TRBD1 covers 9 bases. Germline values: CDR1 LNHNV, CDR2 YYDKDF (reference sequence). The junction had 3 bases not matched to a gene; V was cut back by 3 bases and J by 4 bases. There are 14 residues in the CDR3. The CDR3 here is CATSRETGGYGYTF. The CDR3 DNA follows: TGTGCCACCAGCAGGGAGACAGGGGGCTATGGCTACACCTTC.

The gene calls are TRBV7-2 and TRBJ1-2, with a possible D match to TRBD1 (6 bases). Germline V gives CDR1 SGHTA, CDR2 FQGNSA. V gave up 5 bases and J gave up 4 bases, with 11 bases separating them. The CDR3 covers 13 residues. This CDR3 reads CASSPWTVYGYTF. In DNA form, the CDR3 reads TGTGCCAGCAGCCCGTGGACAGTCTATGGCTACACCTTC.

The chain combines TRBV5-1 with TRBJ2-7, with D perhaps TRBD1 (6 bases). The CDR3 runs 15 residues. The V and J ends lost 0 bases and 1 base respectively, with 11 bases between them. Germline V gene lookup returns CDR1 SGHRS and CDR2 YFSETQ. The CDR3 loop reads CASSLEGRGSYEQYF. Written as DNA, the CDR3 is TGCGCCAGCAGCTTGGAAGGCAGGGGATCCTACGAGCAGTACTTC.

V is TRBV24-1 and J is TRBJ2-3; 7 nucleotides agree with TRBD1. The CDR3 is 16 amino acids. The V and J ends lost 6 bases and 0 bases, in that order; junction bases with no gene match: 8. Germline V gene sequence: CDR1 KGHDR, CDR2 SFDVKD. This CDR3 reads CATSRQGSESTDTQYF. The CDR3 region has the DNA TGTGCCACCAGTCGACAGGGATCGGAAAGCACAGATACGCAGTATTTT.

This sequence joins TRBV6-5 and TRBJ1-6; tentatively, D is TRBD1 (5 bases). Between the trimmed V and J ends, which lost 5 bases and 7 bases, there was a span of 12 bases. The V gene's germline CDR1 is MNHEY and CDR2 SVGAGI. The CDR3 runs to 14 residues. As DNA, the CDR3 is TGTGCCAGCAGTCCGGGACGGGGGAATTCACCCCTCCACTTT. This gives the protein CASSPGRGNSPLHF.

The chain recombines TRBV15 with TRBJ1-2, with 8 bases lining up with TRBD1. J was trimmed by 5 bases and V by 0 bases; bases with no gene match: 8. In germline, CDR1 is LNHNV, CDR2 YYDKDF (reference sequence). There are 16 residues in the CDR3. The CDR3 nucleotides read TGTGCCACCAGCAGAGAAATCGGACAGGGCGGGTATGGCTACACCTTC. It encodes CATSREIGQGGYGYTF. The entire variable domain, with the rest obtained from reference TRBV15 and TRBJ1-2, is as follows: DAMVIQNPRYQVTQFGKPVTLSCSQTLNHNVMYWYQQKSSQAPKLLFHYYDKDFNNEADTPDNFQSRRPNTSFCFLDIRSPGLGDTAMYLCATSREIGQGGYGYTFGSGTRLTVV.

The chain is built from TRBV27 and TRBJ2-7, with 7 bases identical to TRBD1. Germline V lookup: CDR1 MNHEY, CDR2 SMNVEV (reference sequence). Losses at the gene ends were 5 bases for V and 3 bases for J; bases not matched to a gene: 7. This CDR3 has 14 residues. The CDR3 nucleotides are TGTGCCAGCAGTCTAAGACAGGGAGACTACGAGCAGTACTTC. It translates to CASSLRQGDYEQYF.

V gene TRBV11-3 combines with J gene TRBJ2-1; the match to TRBD2 covers 9 bases. Germline V lookup: CDR1 SGHNT, CDR2 YENEEA. Trimming at V came to 1 base and at J to 9 bases, leaving 7 bases not matched to a gene. The CDR3 sequence is 15 residues long. CDR3 amino acids: CASSLGSGGRGEQFF. The CDR3 bases are TGTGCCAGCAGCTTAGGTAGCGGGGGTCGCGGTGAGCAGTTCTTC. The entire variable domain, with the rest obtained from reference TRBV11-3 and TRBJ2-1, is as follows: EAGVVQSPRYKIIEKKQPVAFWCNPISGHNTLYWYLQNLGQGPELLIRYENEEAVDDSQLPKDRFSAERLKGVDSTLKIQPAELGDSAVYLCASSLGSGGRGEQFFGPGTRLTVL.

The rearrangement uses TRBV11-1 and TRBJ1-3, with unresolved D. CDR1 is SGHAT, CDR2 FQDESV, per germline (reference sequence). The CDR3 extends over 15 amino acids. Trimming left V 4 bases short and J 0 bases short, with 10 bases between. The CDR3 reads CASSSYDYSGNTIYF. CDR3 in DNA: TGTGCCAGCAGCTCCTACGACTACTCTGGAAACACCATATATTTT.

The chain couples TRBV19 to TRBJ2-7, with 7 bases lining up with TRBD1. The CDR3 runs to 14 residues. Germline-derived CDR1 and CDR2 are LNHDA and SQIVND (reference sequence). J was trimmed by 2 bases and V by 6 bases; bases with no gene match: 7. CDR3: CASSLTGITYEQYF. CDR3 sequence (DNA): TGTGCCAGTAGCCTGACAGGGATCACCTACGAGCAGTACTTC. Full variable domain (rest looked up from reference TRBV19 and TRBJ2-7): DGGITQSPKYLFRKEGQNVTLSCEQNLNHDAMYWYRQDPGQGLRLIYYSQIVNDFQKGDIAEGYSVSREKKESFPLTVTSAQKNPTAFYLCASSLTGITYEQYFGPGTRLTVT.

J is TRBJ2-7 and V is TRBV11-2; 10 bases line up with TRBD2. Germline CDR1 SGHAT, CDR2 FQNNGV. The CDR3 length is 14 residues. With V trimmed by 7 bases and J by 2 bases, 5 bases remained unmatched. Written as DNA, the CDR3 is TGTGCCAGCAAGAGCGGGGGGGTTCCCTACGAGCAGTACTTC. Translated: CASKSGGVPYEQYF.

The rearrangement links TRBV28 to TRBJ1-1, with 8 positions matching TRBD1. The germline V gene encodes CDR1 MDHEN and CDR2 SYDVKM. V lost 3 bases to trimming and J lost 3 bases; unmatched junction nucleotides: 3. This CDR3 region has 14 residues. The CDR3 sequence is CASSFTGGDTEAFF. The CDR3 DNA reads TGTGCCAGCAGTTTCACAGGGGGTGACACTGAAGCTTTCTTT.

This chain uses TRBV30 with TRBJ2-3; D is uncertain. The germline V gene encodes CDR1 GTSNPN and CDR2 SVGIG (reference sequence). The CDR3 spans 13 residues. The V end was cut by 3 bases, the J end by 4 bases, with 11 bases between. CDR3 coding DNA: TGTGCCTGGAGCGCCGGTAGTCCAGATACGCAGTATTTT. Its protein product is CAWSAGSPDTQYF.

The J gene is TRBJ1-1, the V gene TRBV14, with D hard to call. Germline V gene lookup returns CDR1 SGHDN and CDR2 FVKESK. The V end was cut by 0 bases, the J end by 5 bases, with 7 bases between. The CDR3 length is 13 residues. CDR3 DNA: TGTGCCAGCAGCCAAGATCCCAGGACTGAAGCTTTCTTT. Translating it yields CASSQDPRTEAFF.

The chain has TRBV7-3 and TRBJ1-1, with D unresolved. Trimming cost V 5 bases and J 1 base, with 14 bases left between them. This CDR3 has 15 residues. From germline, CDR1 is SGHTA and CDR2 FQGTGA. This CDR3 reads CASSLGSRGNTEAFF. In DNA, the CDR3 is TGTGCCAGCAGCCTTGGGTCTCGAGGGAACACTGAAGCTTTCTTT.

The rearrangement joins TRBV29-1 to TRBJ2-6; TRBD1 aligns across 9 bases. V lost 4 bases, J lost 0 bases, and 10 bases stayed unmatched. There are 18 residues in the CDR3. In germline, CDR1 is SQVTM, CDR2 ANQGSEA. The CDR3 sequence is CSVAGSGTGNSGANVLTF. In DNA, the CDR3 is TGCAGCGTTGCGGGATCGGGGACAGGGAACTCTGGGGCCAACGTCCTGACTTTC.

This clone has a single count. The V gene is TRBV15, the J gene TRBJ1-5; TRBD1 might be the D (5 bases). V lost 8 bases, J lost 3 bases, and 14 bases lay in between. Germline CDR1 LNHNV, CDR2 YYDKDF (reference sequence). The CDR3 contains 14 residues. The CDR3 reads CATLGGGVNQPQHF. The CDR3 nucleotides read TGTGCCACCCTGGGTGGAGGGGTCAATCAGCCCCAGCATTTT.

The J gene is TRBJ1-2, the V gene TRBV27; 7 bases map to TRBD1. The CDR3 spans 13 residues. In germline, CDR1 is MNHEY, CDR2 SMNVEV (reference sequence). V was clipped by 4 bases and J by 11 bases; unmatched bases: 10. The CDR3 sequence: CASSSHTGVSYTF. CDR3 nucleotide sequence: TGTGCCAGCAGTTCCCATACAGGGGTCTCTTACACCTTC.

This clone was counted a few times. The genes are TRBV7-9 and TRBJ1-5; 8 bases agree with TRBD1. This CDR3 comprises 13 residues. V lost 5 bases, J lost 6 bases, and 3 bases stayed unmatched. Germline loops: CDR1 SEHNR, CDR2 FQNEAQ (reference sequence). In DNA form, the CDR3 reads TGTGCCAGCAGCGCAACAGGGGGTCAGCCCCAGCATTTT. This sequence encodes CASSATGGQPQHF.

The chain is built from TRBV27 and TRBJ1-5; 9 nucleotides agree with TRBD1. This CDR3 comprises 16 residues. After removal of 2 bases from V and 2 bases from J, the junction contained 4 bases not matched to a gene. Germline CDR1 reads MNHEY; CDR2 reads SMNVEV (reference sequence). The CDR3 loop is CASSLKGQGGNQPQHF. CDR3 in DNA: TGTGCCAGCAGTTTAAAGGGACAGGGAGGCAATCAGCCCCAGCATTTT.

This chain links TRBV3-1 (or the pseudogene TRBV3-2) with TRBJ2-1; D might be TRBD1 (6 bases). Germline CDR1 and CDR2: LGHDT and YNNKEL (reference sequence). V was pared by 8 bases and J by 6 bases, with 14 bases between. This CDR3 has 13 amino acids. The CDR3, as DNA: TGTGCCAGCTCCCGAAACAGGGTCAATGAGCAGTTCTTC. It codes for CASSRNRVNEQFF.

The CDR3 region is CASSLNRDPNEQFF. The CDR3 DNA is TGTGCCAGTAGTCTAAACAGGGACCCCAATGAGCAGTTCTTC. The rearrangement joins TRBV19 to TRBJ2-1, with a possible D match to TRBD1 (6 bases). There are 14 residues in the CDR3. Germline loops: CDR1 LNHDA, CDR2 SQIVND (reference sequence). Trimming cost V 5 bases and J 6 bases, with 14 bases left between them.